These 10 T cell receptor beta chains were sequenced from one sample in a study of blood T cells in healthy people across ages. It was with a sample-barcoded 5' primer and a J-beta primer mix that a second PCR of roughly 6 to 12 cycles was run. TCRdb ran MiXCR on the 5' RACE reads and lists one entry per CDR3 protein. The sample lists roughly 1,500,000 distinct CDR3 sequences, about 32% seen once, with 11% in the top ten. The sample comprised blood. Receptor source: a woman aged 25 to 39 in good health.

In regard to this clonotype: This may stem from a read error, because a much larger clone lies one nucleotide away. The chain employs TRBV3-1 and TRBJ2-7, with TRBD1 identical over 9 bases. Unmatched junction bases numbered 7, after V lost 5 bases and J lost 2 bases. CDR1 is LGHDT and CDR2 is YNNKEL in the germline V gene (reference sequence). The CDR3 sequence is 15 residues long. The CDR3 region has the DNA TGTGCCAGCAGCTCCGCCGGGACAGGGACCTACGAGCAGTACTTC. Protein product: CASSSAGTGTYEQYF.

This chain uses TRBV5-1 with TRBJ2-3; D is perhaps TRBD2 (6 bases). Trimming cost V 0 bases and J 2 bases, with 16 bases left between them. CDR1 and CDR2 from the germline V gene are SGHRS and YFSETQ. CDR3 size: 17 residues. In nucleotides, the CDR3 is TGCGCCAGCAGCTTGGGACTAGTGGGAGGTCCCACAGATACGCAGTATTTT. Protein sequence: CASSLGLVGGPTDTQYF. The complete variable domain, with remaining parts taken from reference TRBV5-1 and TRBJ2-3, reads KAGVTQTPRYLIKTRGQQVTLSCSPISGHRSVSWYQQTPGQGLQFLFEYFSETQRNKGNFPGRFSGRQFSNSRSEMNVSTLELGDSALYLCASSLGLVGGPTDTQYFGPGTRLTVL.

This clonotype appeared many times. The chain recombines TRBV29-1 with TRBJ2-7; D is uncertain. The CDR3 totals 13 residues. Germline V lookup: CDR1 SQVTM, CDR2 ANQGSEA. V was shortened by 5 bases and J by 0 bases, with 11 bases between the two germline ends. The CDR3 protein is CSVTVADSYEQYF. The CDR3 nucleotides read TGCAGCGTTACTGTGGCAGACTCCTACGAGCAGTACTTC.

The chain joins TRBV2 to TRBJ2-7; D tentatively reads TRBD1 or TRBD2 (5 bases each). The CDR3 totals 14 residues. Trimming cost V 6 bases and J 3 bases, with 15 bases left between them. CDR1 is SNHLY and CDR2 is FYNNEI in the germline V gene. CDR3 coding DNA: TGTGCCAGCAGCCCCAGGGTCGGGAACTACGAGCAGTACTTC. It yields the protein CASSPRVGNYEQYF.

In the case of this clonotype: The CDR3 does not close with the conserved phenylalanine or tryptophan, likely indicating a read error. This sequence joins TRBV7-9 and TRBJ2-7, with a tentative D call TRBD1 (7 bases). The CDR3 consists of 14 residues. The germline gives CDR1 SEHNR, CDR2 FQNEAQ (reference sequence). The V end lost 3 bases, the J end lost 3 bases, and 12 bases lay between the germline ends. The CDR3 protein is CASSFQGGHYEQYC. The CDR3 nucleotides read TGTGCCAGCAGCTTCCAGGGGGGACACTACGAGCAGTACTGC.

This rearrangement joins TRBV12-3 or TRBV12-4 to TRBJ2-1; 8 nucleotides line up with TRBD2. Unmatched junction bases numbered 9, after V lost 3 bases and J lost 8 bases. The CDR3 spans 15 residues. CDR3 sequence reads: CASSLVAGHCDEQFF. The CDR3 region has the DNA TGTGCCAGCAGTTTGGTAGCGGGACATTGCGATGAGCAGTTCTTC.

Comment on this clonotype: The junction and the germline gene differ at one end; a read error may be behind it. The chain's CDR3 is CASSFYGGMNTETFF. The CDR3, as DNA: TGTGCCAGCAGTTTCTACGGAGGCATGAACACTGAAACTTTCTTT. V usage is TRBV28 and J usage is TRBJ1-1, with unresolved D. CDR3 length: 15 amino acids. Germline V gene data show CDR1 as MDHEN and CDR2 as SYDVKM.

The CDR3 sequence is CASSLASRLAGGENEQFF. In DNA, the CDR3 is TGTGCCAGCAGCTTAGCAAGCCGACTAGCGGGAGGAGAGAATGAGCAGTTCTTC. The chain carries TRBV7-7 and TRBJ2-1; 13 nucleotides line up with TRBD2. After removal of 0 bases from V and 7 bases from J, the junction contained 9 bases not matched to a gene. Germline V CDR1 and CDR2: SSHAT, FNYEAQ (reference sequence). The CDR3 covers 18 residues.

The sample holds a few counts of this clonotype. The chain links TRBV2 to TRBJ2-7; 9 positions agree with TRBD2. The CDR3 is made up of 10 amino acids. The V segment lost 7 bases and the J segment 12 bases; nucleotides outside the gene matches: 4. Germline V lookup: CDR1 SNHLY, CDR2 FYNNEI. The CDR3 is CASKAGGGYF. CDR3 DNA sequence: TGTGCCAGCAAGGCGGGAGGGGGGTACTTC.

This clonotype was detected ten times or more. The chain links TRBV20-1 to TRBJ1-2; D is unclear. Germline V CDR1 and CDR2: DFQATT, SNEGSKA (reference sequence). With 0 bases removed from V and 3 bases from J, the gap between germline ends came to 14 bases. The CDR3 covers 15 residues. CDR3 sequence: CSARDQDPRDYGYTF. The CDR3 nucleotides are TGCAGTGCTAGAGATCAGGATCCGAGGGACTATGGCTACACCTTC.